This paragraph reports one T cell receptor (beta chain). Its specificity is unknown. This sample stems from a study of T cells in Graves' hyperthyroidism and ophthalmopathy. Clinicians diagnosed patients from clinical symptoms, serum thyroxine and TRAb, thyroid ultrasound and orbital computed tomography. CDR1 and CDR2 (germline): SGHTA, FQGNSA. CDR3 length equals 11 residues. V shed 5 bases and J shed 11 bases, with 10 bases lying between them. Study results and caveats: Most clonotypes that expanded in the thyroid above 0.001 also showed up in blood. For ophthalmopathy, model prediction preceded onset by a median roughly 5.9 months.

Using RNA transcripts as the source, TCR beta CDR3 regions were amplified. An initial round of RT-PCR targeting the TCR CDR3 relied on the HTBI primer set. TCRdb recomputed calls from the multiplex PCR reads with MiXCR, one row per CDR3 protein. The sample contains a few hundred thousand distinct CDR3 sequences, about 46% of which appear only once. This clonotype originated in an adult woman with Graves' disease, either hyperthyroidism or ophthalmopathy (not recorded which). The sequencing input was peripheral blood or thyroid tissue (not recorded which). The chain uses TRBV7-2 and TRBJ1-5; D is unresolved. The CDR3 region has the DNA TGTGCCAGCAGCCCGGGCAGGTCCCAGCATTTT. Translated: CASSPGRSQHF.